This T cell receptor (beta chain) was captured in a study of cytomegalovirus exposure and HLA in healthy donors. Findings and limits, study-wide: On later analysis, the bulk of CMV-associated TCR beta chains appeared to be HLA-restricted.

CDR1 SGDLS and CDR2 YYNGEE come from the germline V gene. This CDR3 contains 14 residues. V trimming: 3 bases; J trimming: 4 bases; junction bases outside the gene matches: 4. The PCR used 60 Vbeta and 13 Jbeta primers. The repertoire was sequenced with immunoSEQ multiplex PCR; TCRdb's copy has only in-frame clones and lacks some. The sample shows 150,000 or so clones, approximately 79% of them seen only once. About this clone itself: The antigen is not known.

At collection, donors were nominally healthy, but unrecorded immune exposures were probable. The chain has TRBV9 and TRBJ1-2, with 9 bases matching TRBD1. The TCR originated in a man aged 18 to 30 in good health and CMV-seropositive. Input material: PBMCs. The CDR3 sequence is CASSDGQGFYGYTF. CDR3 coding DNA: TGTGCCAGCAGCGACGGACAGGGGTTCTATGGCTACACCTTC.